This T cell receptor (beta chain) was found in a study of cytomegalovirus exposure and HLA in healthy donors. CDR1 is SGHRS, CDR2 YFSETQ, per germline. The V and J ends lost 0 bases and 7 bases respectively, with 13 bases between them. The CDR3 covers 15 residues. Both 60 Vbeta primers and 13 Jbeta primers went into the PCR. Clones were sequenced by immunoSEQ multiplex PCR, and TCRdb holds only the in-frame ones, with some missing. The sample lists roughly 100,000 clones, around 82% seen once, with 10% in the top ten. As to this clone: Other DNA sequences from this sample encode an identical CDR3 as well.

The chain joins TRBV5-1 to TRBJ1-4; weak D call: TRBD1 (5 bases). The sequenced sample was PBMCs. The TCR originated in a woman aged 18-35 years in good health and CMV-seropositive. CDR3 residues: CASSLAGQGGEKLFF. The CDR3 nucleotides are TGCGCCAGCAGCTTGGCCGGGCAGGGAGGTGAAAAACTGTTTTTT.